This T cell receptor beta chain comes out of a study of radiation and T cells in renal cell carcinoma. Notes on the study in general: In blood, top tumor clones expanded by 2 weeks, shrinking by 4.

Sequencing was performed with immunoSEQ multiplex PCR; in TCRdb, only in-frame clones are kept and a portion is missing. The table includes about 130,000 clones, nearly 90% detected once. To note about this clone: What it binds is unknown.

With 6 bases removed from V and 3 bases from J, the gap between germline ends came to 16 bases. This CDR3 has 15 amino acids. The germline V gene has CDR1 MNHNY and CDR2 SVGAGI (reference sequence). Time point reported: baseline pretreatment blood. Treatment specified: 15 Gy SBRT to primary tumor, nephrectomy 4 weeks later. The tumor was a clear cell renal cell carcinoma. This sequence was found in a woman between 50 and 59 years old with renal cell carcinoma. Here the sequenced sample was blood, taken from a patient whose treatment included radiotherapy and nephrectomy. This sequence joins TRBV6-6 and TRBJ2-3, with D tentatively TRBD2 (7 bases). CDR3 sequence (DNA): TGTGCCAGCAGCCTCCAGGGGAGGGGAACAGATACGCAGTATTTT. Residues: CASSLQGRGTDTQYF.